Detailed here is one T cell receptor beta chain. Study processing details: Amplification of reference gene primers was used by the study to estimate nucleated cell counts. TCRdb's copy holds only in-frame clones and misses some; the assay was immunoSEQ multiplex PCR. V and J calls and clone size follow that table, whereas D and trimming were derived from the DNA. The table records about 480,000 clones, around 89% of them present only once. This sample is drawn from a study of blood T cell repertoires in COVID-19. Study details: Researchers got acute and convalescent COVID-19 samples from the United States, Italy and Spain. T cells, B-cell-depleted T cells, or PBMCs provided the cDNA or gDNA that served as material.

V lost 2 bases and J 3 bases, leaving 8 bases between the germline ends. The CDR3 has 15 residues. The V gene's germline CDR1 is SGHVS and CDR2 FQNEAQ. This receptor was obtained from a woman aged 30 to 39 with acute or convalescent COVID-19. The chain uses TRBV7-8 and TRBJ1-6; D uncertain. Sequenced material: peripheral blood. Here the CDR3 reads CASSLTENYNSPLHF. Here the CDR3 DNA reads TGTGCCAGCAGCTTAACAGAAAACTATAATTCACCCCTCCACTTT.